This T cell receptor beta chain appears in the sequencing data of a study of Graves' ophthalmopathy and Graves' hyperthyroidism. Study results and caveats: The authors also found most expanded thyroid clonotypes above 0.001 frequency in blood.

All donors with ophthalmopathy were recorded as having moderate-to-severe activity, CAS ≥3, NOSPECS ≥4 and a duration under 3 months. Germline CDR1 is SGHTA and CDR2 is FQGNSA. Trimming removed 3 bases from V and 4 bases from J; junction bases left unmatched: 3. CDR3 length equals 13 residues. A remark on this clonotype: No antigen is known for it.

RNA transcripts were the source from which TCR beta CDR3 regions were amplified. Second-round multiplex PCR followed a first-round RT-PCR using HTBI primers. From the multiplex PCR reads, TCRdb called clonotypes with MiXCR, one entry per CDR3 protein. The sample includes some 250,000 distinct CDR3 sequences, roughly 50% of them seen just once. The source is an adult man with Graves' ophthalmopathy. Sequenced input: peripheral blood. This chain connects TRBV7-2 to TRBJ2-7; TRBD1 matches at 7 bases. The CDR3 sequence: CASSLWTGYEQYF. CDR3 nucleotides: TGTGCCAGCAGCTTGTGGACAGGATACGAGCAGTACTTC.